The clone carrying this TCR beta chain was counted once. The germline CDR1 and CDR2 sequences are MNHNS and SASEGT. V lost 2 bases and J lost 7, with 17 bases in between. The CDR3 totals 15 residues. This sample stems from a study of blood T cell repertoires in COVID-19. Study summary: COVID-19 samples collected from the United States, Italy and Spain covered acute and convalescent phases. PBMCs, B-cell-depleted T cells, or T cells were the source of the cDNA or gDNA that made up the material.

In the original processing: Nucleated cell counts were estimated from reference gene primer amplification. Here immunoSEQ multiplex PCR was the method, and the copy in TCRdb shows in-frame clones only, minus some. The DNA was the basis for D and trimming; V, J and clone size are from that table. The data show some 250,000 clones, approximately 81% seen once. The sequenced material came from peripheral blood. The receptor's source is a man aged 55 to 69 with acute or convalescent COVID-19. The chain carries TRBV6-1 and TRBJ1-1; D might be TRBD1 (5 bases). The CDR3 here is CASSERGAPRREAFF. Here the CDR3 DNA reads TGTGCCAGCAGTGAACGCGGGGCGCCCCGGCGTGAAGCTTTCTTT.